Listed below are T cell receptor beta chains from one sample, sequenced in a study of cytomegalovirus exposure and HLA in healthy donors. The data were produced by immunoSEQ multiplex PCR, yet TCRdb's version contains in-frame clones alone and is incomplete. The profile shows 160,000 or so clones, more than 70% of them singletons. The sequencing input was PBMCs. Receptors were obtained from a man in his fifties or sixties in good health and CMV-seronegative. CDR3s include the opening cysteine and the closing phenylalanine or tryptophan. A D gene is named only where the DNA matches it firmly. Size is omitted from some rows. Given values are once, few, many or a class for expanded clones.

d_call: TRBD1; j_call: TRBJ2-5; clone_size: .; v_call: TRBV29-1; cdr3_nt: TGCAGTGTGAATAAGGGGACAGGGGCCCCAAGGGCCCAGTACTTC; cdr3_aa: CSVNKGTGAPRAQYF
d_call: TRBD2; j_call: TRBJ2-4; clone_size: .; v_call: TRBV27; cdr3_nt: TGTGCCAGCACCAAGACTAGCGGGAATTTCCTAGCCAAAAACATTCAGTACTTC; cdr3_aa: CASTKTSGNFLAKNIQYF
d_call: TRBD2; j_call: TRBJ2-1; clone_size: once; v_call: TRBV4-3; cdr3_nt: TGCGCCAGCAGCCAGGGGACTAGCGGGGAAAGTTACAATGAGCAGTTCTTC; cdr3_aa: CASSQGTSGESYNEQFF
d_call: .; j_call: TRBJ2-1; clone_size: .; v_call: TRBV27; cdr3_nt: TGTGCCAGCAGTTTAAGGGTGGAGCTAGCGAGAGGAGGCAATGAGCAGTTCTTC; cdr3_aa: CASSLRVELARGGNEQFF
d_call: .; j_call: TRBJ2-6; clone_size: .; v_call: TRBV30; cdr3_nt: TGTGCCTGGGGGTCCGGGGGGGCCAACGTCCTGACTTTC; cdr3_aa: CAWGSGGANVLTF
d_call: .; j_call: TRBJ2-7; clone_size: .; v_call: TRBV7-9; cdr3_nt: TGTTCCAGCAGCCCCTCGACAGTCCCACCCTACGAGCAGTACTTC; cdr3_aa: CSSSPSTVPPYEQYF
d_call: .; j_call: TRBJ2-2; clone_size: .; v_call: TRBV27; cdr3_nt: TGTGCCAGCAGTTCAGGGGCGAAGTTGACCGGGGAGCTGTTTTTT; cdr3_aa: CASSSGAKLTGELFF
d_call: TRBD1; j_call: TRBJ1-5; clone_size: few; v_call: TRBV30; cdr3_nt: TGTGCCTGGACCCCCGACAGGGGTTATCAGCCCCAGCATTTT; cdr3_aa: CAWTPDRGYQPQHF
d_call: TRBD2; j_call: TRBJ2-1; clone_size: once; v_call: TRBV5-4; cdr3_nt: TGTGCCAGCAGCTTGCGCAGGGGGCCGACTAGCGGGGGATACAATGAGCAGTTCTTC; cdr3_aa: CASSLRRGPTSGGYNEQFF
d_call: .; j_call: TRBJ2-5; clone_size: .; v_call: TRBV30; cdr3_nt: TGTGCCTGGAGTGTCGGACAGAGACAAGAGACCCAGTACTTC; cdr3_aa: CAWSVGQRQETQYF
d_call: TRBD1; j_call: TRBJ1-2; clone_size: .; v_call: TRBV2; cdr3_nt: TGTGCCAGCAGTGCGGGACAGGGCAGCTACACCTTC; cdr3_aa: CASSAGQGSYTF
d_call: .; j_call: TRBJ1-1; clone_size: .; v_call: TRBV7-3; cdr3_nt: TGTGCCAGCAGCCCAAACGGGGGGTACACTGAAGCTTTCTTT; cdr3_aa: CASSPNGGYTEAFF
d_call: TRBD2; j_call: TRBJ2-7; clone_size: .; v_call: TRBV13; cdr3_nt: TGTGCCAGCAGCGACTCCGGGACTAGGTCTATACAACCCTCCTACGAGCAGTACTTC; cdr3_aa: CASSDSGTRSIQPSYEQYF
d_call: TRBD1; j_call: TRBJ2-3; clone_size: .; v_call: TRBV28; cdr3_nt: TGTGCCAGCAGTTTAGCGGGACAGGGAGGTCTCGGCACAGATACGCAGTATTTT; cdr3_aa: CASSLAGQGGLGTDTQYF
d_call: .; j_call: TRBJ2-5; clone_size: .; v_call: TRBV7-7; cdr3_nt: TGTGCCAGCAGCTTGTTAGCGGTTCAAGAGACCCAGTACTTC; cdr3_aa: CASSLLAVQETQYF
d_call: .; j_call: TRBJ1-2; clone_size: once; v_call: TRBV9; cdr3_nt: TGTGCCAGCAGCTCCGGGTCCCGGGATGGCTACACCTTC; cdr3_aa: CASSSGSRDGYTF
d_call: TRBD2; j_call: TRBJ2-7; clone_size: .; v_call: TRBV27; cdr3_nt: TGTGCCAGCAGTTTATCGGCGGGAGCCGCTTACGAGCAGTACTTC; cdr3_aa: CASSLSAGAAYEQYF
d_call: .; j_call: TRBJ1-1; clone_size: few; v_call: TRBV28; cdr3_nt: TGTGCCAGCAGTCTTGCTTGGGCTCCGGTGGTCACTGAAGCTTTCTTT; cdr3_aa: CASSLAWAPVVTEAFF
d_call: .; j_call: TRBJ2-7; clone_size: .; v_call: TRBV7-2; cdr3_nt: TGTGCCAGCAGCTTTAACCTGGGGGGGCGAAGTGCGCAGTACTTC; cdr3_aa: CASSFNLGGRSAQYF
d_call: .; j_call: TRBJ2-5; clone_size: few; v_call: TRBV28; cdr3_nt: TGTGCCAGCAGTTCACAGGGAACGGAGACCCAGTACTTC; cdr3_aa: CASSSQGTETQYF